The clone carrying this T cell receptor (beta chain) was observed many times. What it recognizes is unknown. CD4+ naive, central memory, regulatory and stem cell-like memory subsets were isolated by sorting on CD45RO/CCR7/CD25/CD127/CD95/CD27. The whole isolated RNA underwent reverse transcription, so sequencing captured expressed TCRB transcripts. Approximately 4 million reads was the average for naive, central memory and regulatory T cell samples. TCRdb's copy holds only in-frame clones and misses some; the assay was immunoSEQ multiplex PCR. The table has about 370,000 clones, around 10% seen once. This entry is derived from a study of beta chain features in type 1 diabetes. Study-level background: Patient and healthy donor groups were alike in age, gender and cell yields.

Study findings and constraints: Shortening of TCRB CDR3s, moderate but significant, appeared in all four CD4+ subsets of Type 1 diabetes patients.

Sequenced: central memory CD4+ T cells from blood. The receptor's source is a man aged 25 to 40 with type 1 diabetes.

CDR3 in DNA: TGTGCCAGCAGTCCTAGCGGTACCTACGAGCAGTACTTC. Its protein is CASSPSGTYEQYF. This rearrangement joins TRBV7-9 to TRBJ2-7; 7 bases agree with TRBD2. With V trimmed by 6 bases and J by 2 bases, 4 bases remained unmatched. The germline gives CDR1 SEHNR, CDR2 FQNEAQ (reference sequence). The CDR3 length is 13 residues.